This T cell receptor (beta chain) was captured in a study of T cell changes during pregnancy in multiple sclerosis. Clones were sequenced by immunoSEQ multiplex PCR, and TCRdb holds only the in-frame ones, with some missing. The profile shows 56,000 or so clones, around 92% of them singletons. Sequencing was performed on CD4+ T cells from peripheral blood mononuclear cells, taken in the third trimester of pregnancy. The TCR was taken from a female donor with multiple sclerosis, enrolled in a pregnancy study.

The CDR3 spells CASSLARGLGTGELFF. The CDR3 coding sequence is TGTGCCAGCAGCCTCGCCCGGGGACTCGGCACCGGGGAGCTGTTTTTT. The rearrangement links TRBV28 to TRBJ2-2; D is possibly TRBD2 (6 bases). Trimming took 6 bases from V and 4 from J, leaving 18 bases between them. CDR1 MDHEN and CDR2 SYDVKM come from the germline V gene. This CDR3 is built from 16 residues.